The 31 T cell receptor beta chains reported below all come from one sample, sequenced in a study of blood T cell repertoires in COVID-19. TCRdb keeps only in-frame clones here, not all; method: immunoSEQ multiplex PCR. The sample has approximately 250,000 clones; approximately 89% are singletons. Sequencing input: PBMCs or T cells enriched from blood (not recorded which). These receptors were taken from a woman aged 40-49 years with acute COVID-19.

The gene calls are TRBV18 and TRBJ2-2; a possible D gene is TRBD1 (6 bases). Germline lookup yields CDR1 KGHSH and CDR2 LQKENI. V was cut by 4 bases and J by 6 bases, with 18 bases left in between. CDR3 length equals 16 residues. The CDR3 bases are TGTGCCAGCTCACTGCTACAGGGCCCTTGGTCCGGGGAGCTGTTTTTT. Amino acids: CASSLLQGPWSGELFF.

The genes are TRBV13 and TRBJ1-2, with 9 bases identical to TRBD1. The ends lost 5 bases at V and 1 base at J; junction bases unmatched: 11. Germline V gene data show CDR1 as PRHDT and CDR2 as FYEKMQ (reference sequence). This CDR3 has 17 amino acids. CDR3 residues: CASSLDRGIEINYGYTF. CDR3 bases: TGTGCCAGCAGCCTAGACAGGGGGATCGAGATTAACTATGGCTACACCTTC.

This clone has a single count. This chain's CDR3 is CASSDSSGRAPYNEQFF. CDR3 nucleotides: TGTGCCAGCAGTGACTCATCCGGGAGGGCCCCGTACAATGAGCAGTTCTTC. This chain links TRBV6-4 with TRBJ2-1; the match to TRBD2 covers 8 bases. Looked up from germline, CDR1 is MRHNA and CDR2 is SNTAGT. The V and J ends lost 0 bases and 4 bases, in that order; junction bases with no gene match: 8. The CDR3 spans 17 residues.

This chain links TRBV2 with TRBJ2-3, with 7 bases matching TRBD1. The CDR3 length is 14 residues. The germline V gene has CDR1 SNHLY and CDR2 FYNNEI. J gave up 3 bases and V 6 bases, and 6 bases lay outside the gene matches. CDR3 sequence: CASSRTGPTDTQYF. CDR3 nucleotides: TGTGCCAGCAGCCGGACAGGACCAACAGATACGCAGTATTTT.

V gene TRBV24-1 combines with J gene TRBJ2-2, with TRBD2 as a possible D gene (6 bases). Germline CDR1 and CDR2: KGHDR and SFDVKD. V lost 10 bases and J lost 1, with 12 bases in between. The CDR3 contains 14 residues. CDR3 loop: CATRRGENTGELFF. The CDR3 region has the DNA TGTGCCACTAGGCGGGGTGAGAACACCGGGGAGCTGTTTTTT.

This clone was recorded only once. V and J are TRBV6-6 and TRBJ1-1; 9 positions agree with TRBD1. After removal of 6 bases from V and 5 bases from J, the junction contained 7 bases not matched to a gene. Germline V gene data show CDR1 as MNHNY and CDR2 as SVGAGI (reference sequence). The CDR3 is made up of 14 amino acids. CDR3 in DNA: TGTGCCAGCAGAAAAGGACAGGGGAGGACTGAAGCTTTCTTT. Translation gives CASRKGQGRTEAFF.

This chain uses TRBV10-3 with TRBJ2-1; weak D call: TRBD2 (6 bases). V was clipped by 2 bases and J by 4 bases, with 12 bases between them. CDR3 size: 15 residues. Germline V gene data show CDR1 as ENHRY and CDR2 as SYGVKD. The CDR3 here is CAISERLAAYNEQFF. The CDR3 DNA follows: TGTGCCATCAGTGAGAGATTAGCGGCTTACAATGAGCAGTTCTTC.

This chain uses TRBV3-1 (or the pseudogene TRBV3-2) with TRBJ1-4, with TRBD1 matching over 7 bases. This CDR3 region has 12 residues. The J segment lost 7 bases and the V segment lost 4 bases, leaving 0 bases of the junction unmatched. Germline V gives CDR1 LGHDT, CDR2 YNNKEL (reference sequence). The DNA of the CDR3 is TGTGCCAGCAGCCGGACAGGTGAAAAACTGTTTTTT. Protein product: CASSRTGEKLFF.

This chain uses TRBV19 with TRBJ1-1; 7 bases match TRBD1. The V segment lost 4 bases and the J segment 2 bases; nucleotides outside the gene matches: 10. The CDR3 is 16 amino acids. CDR1 and CDR2 from the germline V gene are LNHDA and SQIVND (reference sequence). Here the CDR3 DNA reads TGTGCCAGTAGTAAATCTACAGGGGAGGTAAACACTGAAGCTTTCTTT. Its protein product is CASSKSTGEVNTEAFF.

This chain links TRBV7-9 with TRBJ2-3, with a weak D call TRBD2 (5 bases). CDR1 and CDR2 from the germline V gene are SEHNR and FQNEAQ (reference sequence). V was clipped by 5 bases and J by 2 bases, with 14 bases between them. The CDR3 has 15 amino acids. The CDR3, as DNA: TGTGCCAGCAGCCGGGGTGTCTATCCCACAGATACGCAGTATTTT. Residues: CASSRGVYPTDTQYF.

V gene TRBV28 combines with J gene TRBJ1-4; 7 bases line up with TRBD1. Germline-derived CDR1 and CDR2 are MDHEN and SYDVKM. CDR3 length equals 11 residues. V trimming: 6 bases; J trimming: 8 bases; junction bases outside the gene matches: 0. CDR3 protein: CASRTGEKLFF. CDR3 nucleotides: TGTGCCAGCAGGACAGGGGAAAAACTGTTTTTT.

This clone was seen a handful of times. The chain combines TRBV19 with TRBJ2-6, with 8 bases identical to TRBD2. The CDR3 is made up of 17 amino acids. The germline V gene encodes CDR1 LNHDA and CDR2 SQIVND (reference sequence). The J segment lost 0 bases and the V segment lost 5 bases, leaving 6 bases of the junction unmatched. CDR3 sequence reads: CASSVPGLVSGANVLTF. The CDR3 DNA follows: TGTGCCAGTAGTGTGCCGGGACTAGTCTCTGGGGCCAACGTCCTGACTTTC.

The chain recombines TRBV19 with TRBJ1-2; D is unresolved. This CDR3 has 13 amino acids. V dropped 5 bases and J dropped 4 bases, with 11 bases sitting between them. Germline V gene data show CDR1 as LNHDA and CDR2 as SQIVND (reference sequence). CDR3 in DNA: TGTGCCAGTAGTGAGACGGAGAGCTATGGCTACACCTTC. It yields the protein CASSETESYGYTF.

This clone was counted only a few times. The chain uses TRBV10-3 and TRBJ2-1; maybe TRBD2 (6 bases). Germline V gene sequence: CDR1 ENHRY, CDR2 SYGVKD. The CDR3 runs to 14 residues. V was shortened by 6 bases and J by 4 bases, with 13 bases between the two germline ends. The CDR3 sequence: CAISGSGRYNEQFF. The CDR3 DNA is TGTGCCATCAGCGGGAGTGGGAGGTACAATGAGCAGTTCTTC.

This clone was seen repeatedly, ten times or more. The V gene is TRBV7-8, the J gene TRBJ2-2, with a weak D call TRBD2 (6 bases). Trimming took off 2 bases at V and 3 bases at J, with 13 bases between the two ends. The CDR3 loop spans 16 amino acids. Germline V gene sequence: CDR1 SGHVS, CDR2 FQNEAQ. CDR3 region: CASSLLEGLDTGELFF. In DNA form, the CDR3 reads TGTGCCAGCAGCTTACTGGAGGGGCTGGACACCGGGGAGCTGTTTTTT.

This chain links TRBV6-4 with TRBJ1-5; tentative D call: TRBD1 (5 bases). This CDR3 has 13 amino acids. Germline CDR1 MRHNA, CDR2 SNTAGT. Trimming took 3 bases from V and 3 from J, leaving 6 bases between them. CDR3 sequence: CASSEGLNQPQHF. CDR3 nucleotides: TGTGCCAGCAGTGAGGGGCTCAATCAGCCCCAGCATTTT.

The chain carries TRBV18 and TRBJ1-1; tentatively, D is TRBD1 (5 bases). Germline values: CDR1 KGHSH, CDR2 LQKENI. The CDR3 runs 15 residues. The germline V and J ends were trimmed by 4 bases and 0 bases, with 12 bases remaining between them. CDR3 protein: CASSRTGTLNTEAFF. The CDR3 DNA follows: TGTGCCAGCTCACGCACAGGCACTTTGAACACTGAAGCTTTCTTT.

This chain joins TRBV19 and TRBJ1-5; 8 bases agree with TRBD1. The CDR3 runs to 15 residues. The germline V gene encodes CDR1 LNHDA and CDR2 SQIVND (reference sequence). The V and J ends lost 3 bases and 1 base, in that order; junction bases with no gene match: 2. The DNA of the CDR3 is TGTGCCAGTAGTATTCAGGGGGCGAGCAATCAGCCCCAGCATTTT. Translating gives CASSIQGASNQPQHF.

The chain recombines TRBV7-6 with TRBJ1-2; D is undetermined. Germline assignment: CDR1 SGHVS and CDR2 FNYEAQ. The CDR3 covers 13 residues. Trimming shortened V by 8 bases and J by 5 bases, and 15 bases separated the two germline ends. The CDR3 is CASSGGGLYGYTF. The CDR3 bases are TGTGCCAGCTCCGGTGGCGGTCTATATGGCTACACCTTC.

CDR3 region: CASSPRNGGNTGELFF. The CDR3 DNA sequence: TGTGCCAGCAGCCCTAGAAACGGCGGAAACACCGGGGAGCTGTTTTTT. The genes are TRBV7-2 and TRBJ2-2; D uncertain. CDR3 length: 16 amino acids. Germline V gene data show CDR1 as SGHTA and CDR2 as FQGNSA. Trimming left V 5 bases short and J 2 bases short, with 15 bases between.

The CDR3 sequence is CASSREGLAVQFF. The CDR3 DNA follows: TGTGCCAGTAGCCGGGAGGGACTAGCGGTTCAGTTCTTC. The chain links TRBV19 to TRBJ2-1, with TRBD2 identical over 11 bases. The germline gives CDR1 LNHDA, CDR2 SQIVND (reference sequence). V gave up 6 bases and J gave up 13 bases; unmatched junction bases: 8. The CDR3 length is 13 residues.

V usage is TRBV19 and J usage is TRBJ1-1, with D uncertain. V was pared by 6 bases and J by 5 bases, with 7 bases between. The CDR3 is made up of 11 amino acids. CDR1 and CDR2 from the germline V gene are LNHDA and SQIVND (reference sequence). The CDR3 DNA is TGTGCCAGTAGCGTCGGGACTGAAGCTTTCTTT. This translates into CASSVGTEAFF. The whole variable domain, filled in from reference TRBV19 and TRBJ1-1, reads DGGITQSPKYLFRKEGQNVTLSCEQNLNHDAMYWYRQDPGQGLRLIYYSQIVNDFQKGDIAEGYSVSREKKESFPLTVTSAQKNPTAFYLCASSVGTEAFFGQGTRLTVV.

This clone was recorded only once. V and J are TRBV11-3 and TRBJ1-1; D remains unclear. The V gene's germline CDR1 is SGHNT and CDR2 YENEEA. The CDR3 is made up of 11 amino acids. Between the trimmed V and J ends, which lost 3 bases and 7 bases, there was a span of 6 bases. Written as DNA, the CDR3 is TGTGCCAGCAGCTTTCGGAGTGAAGCTTTCTTT. Amino acid sequence: CASSFRSEAFF.

V usage is TRBV11-2 and J usage is TRBJ1-2; TRBD1 is a possible D gene (6 bases). This CDR3 contains 18 residues. V dropped 5 bases and J dropped 4 bases, with 26 bases sitting between them. Germline V CDR1 and CDR2: SGHAT, FQNNGV. The CDR3 DNA reads as TGTGCCAGCAGCCGGACCCGGGGGGCGGGGGCGATTAGCTATGGCTACACCTTC. Translated: CASSRTRGAGAISYGYTF.

This chain joins TRBV3-1 (or the pseudogene TRBV3-2) and TRBJ2-7; no reliable D call. This CDR3 region has 12 residues. Trimming left V 2 bases short and J 6 bases short, with 8 bases between. Germline-derived CDR1 and CDR2 are LGHDT and YNNKEL (reference sequence). This CDR3 is CASSQTLGEQYF. Here the CDR3 DNA reads TGTGCCAGCAGCCAAACCCTAGGCGAGCAGTACTTC.

This chain connects TRBV27 to TRBJ1-1; maybe TRBD1 (6 bases). Germline-derived CDR1 and CDR2 are MNHEY and SMNVEV (reference sequence). The CDR3 sequence is 11 residues long. V lost 9 bases, J lost 5 bases, and 10 bases lay in between. CDR3 in amino acids: CASLRGTEAFF. The CDR3 DNA follows: TGTGCCAGTCTCAGGGGAACTGAAGCTTTCTTT.

This rearrangement joins TRBV24-1 to TRBJ1-2; 11 bases line up with TRBD1. Germline CDR1 reads KGHDR; CDR2 reads SFDVKD. The CDR3 has 15 amino acids. Unmatched junction bases numbered 10, after V lost 5 bases and J lost 9 bases. The CDR3 reads CATSVDRGRGWSYTF. DNA of the CDR3: TGTGCCACCAGTGTGGACAGGGGGCGCGGATGGAGCTACACCTTC.

V is TRBV27 and J is TRBJ1-1, with no clear D. The V end lost 4 bases, the J end lost 6 bases, and 15 bases lay between the germline ends. CDR3 length: 14 residues. Germline CDR1 and CDR2: MNHEY and SMNVEV (reference sequence). CDR3 loop: CASSSPNLGAEAFF. The CDR3 DNA reads as TGTGCCAGCAGTTCACCAAATCTGGGCGCTGAAGCTTTCTTT.

The rearrangement links TRBV21-1 to TRBJ2-1; TRBD2 is the table's D call and was not checked against the DNA. TRBV21-1 is a pseudogene. This CDR3 has 15 amino acids. CDR3 protein: CASTKIGGSYNEQFF. In DNA, the CDR3 is TGTGCCAGCACCAAAATCGGGGGGAGCTACAATGAGCAGTTCTTC.

The chain uses TRBV19 and TRBJ1-4; no clear D gene. Germline loops: CDR1 LNHDA, CDR2 SQIVND (reference sequence). The CDR3 consists of 14 residues. V gave up 4 bases and J gave up 8 bases, with 14 bases separating them. The CDR3 bases are TGTGCCAGTAGTACCTGGCAGGTATCCGAAAAACTGTTTTTT. Amino acids: CASSTWQVSEKLFF.

This chain connects TRBV13 to TRBJ2-7; D is unresolved. The germline V gene encodes CDR1 PRHDT and CDR2 FYEKMQ (reference sequence). The CDR3 covers 16 residues. V lost 0 bases to trimming and J lost 4 bases, with 16 bases between them. CDR3 in amino acids: CASSLGGRRATYEQYF. The CDR3 DNA is TGTGCCAGCAGCTTAGGCGGTCGTCGCGCTACGTACGAGCAGTACTTC.